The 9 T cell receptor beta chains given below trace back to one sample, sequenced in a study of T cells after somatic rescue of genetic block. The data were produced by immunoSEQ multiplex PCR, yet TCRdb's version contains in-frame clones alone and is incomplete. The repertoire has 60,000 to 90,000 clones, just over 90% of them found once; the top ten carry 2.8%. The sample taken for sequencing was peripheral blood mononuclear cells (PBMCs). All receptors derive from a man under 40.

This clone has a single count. CDR3 coding DNA: TGTGCCAGTAGTATATGGGGACAGGGAAATCAGCCCCAGCATTTT. Protein sequence: CASSIWGQGNQPQHF. This chain uses TRBV19 with TRBJ1-5, with 9 positions matching TRBD1. The J segment lost 4 bases and the V segment lost 2 bases, leaving 3 bases of the junction unmatched. The germline CDR1 and CDR2 sequences are LNHDA and SQIVND (reference sequence). This CDR3 spans 15 amino acids.

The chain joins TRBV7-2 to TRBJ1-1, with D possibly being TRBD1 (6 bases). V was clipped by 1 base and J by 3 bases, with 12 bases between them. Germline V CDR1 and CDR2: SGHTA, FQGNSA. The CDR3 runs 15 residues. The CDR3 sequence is CASSLGNRVYTEAFF. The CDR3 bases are TGTGCCAGCAGCTTAGGGAACAGGGTGTACACTGAAGCTTTCTTT.

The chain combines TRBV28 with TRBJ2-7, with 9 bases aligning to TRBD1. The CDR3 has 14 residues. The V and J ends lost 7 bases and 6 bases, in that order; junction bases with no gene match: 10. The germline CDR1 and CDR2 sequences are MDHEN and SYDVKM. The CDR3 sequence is CASTLRTGATEQYF. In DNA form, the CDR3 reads TGTGCCAGCACTCTCAGGACAGGGGCCACCGAGCAGTACTTC.

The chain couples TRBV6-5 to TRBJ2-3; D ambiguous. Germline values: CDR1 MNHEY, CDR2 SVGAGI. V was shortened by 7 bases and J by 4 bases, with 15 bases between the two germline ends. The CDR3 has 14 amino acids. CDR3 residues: CASMRSKWADTQYF. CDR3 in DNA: TGTGCCAGCATGAGGTCTAAATGGGCAGATACGCAGTATTTT.

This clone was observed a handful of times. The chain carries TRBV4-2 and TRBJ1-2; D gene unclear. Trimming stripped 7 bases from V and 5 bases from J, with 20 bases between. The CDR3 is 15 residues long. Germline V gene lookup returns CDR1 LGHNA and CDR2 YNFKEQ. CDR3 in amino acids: CASTTFDGLPYGYTF. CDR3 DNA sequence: TGTGCCAGCACCACTTTTGACGGGCTTCCGTATGGCTACACCTTC.

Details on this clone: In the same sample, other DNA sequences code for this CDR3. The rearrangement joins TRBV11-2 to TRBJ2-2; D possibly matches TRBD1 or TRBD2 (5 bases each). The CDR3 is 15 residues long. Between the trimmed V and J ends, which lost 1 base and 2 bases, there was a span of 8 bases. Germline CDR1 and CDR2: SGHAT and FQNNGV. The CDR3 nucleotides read TGTGCCAGCAGCTTAGCGGGGCTTAACACCGGGGAGCTGTTTTTT. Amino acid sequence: CASSLAGLNTGELFF.

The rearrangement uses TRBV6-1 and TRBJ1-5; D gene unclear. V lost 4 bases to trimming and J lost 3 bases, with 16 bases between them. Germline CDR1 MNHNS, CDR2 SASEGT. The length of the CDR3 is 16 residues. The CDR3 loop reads CASSVSPDGYNQPQHF. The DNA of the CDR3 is TGTGCCAGCAGTGTGTCCCCGGACGGGTACAATCAGCCCCAGCATTTT.

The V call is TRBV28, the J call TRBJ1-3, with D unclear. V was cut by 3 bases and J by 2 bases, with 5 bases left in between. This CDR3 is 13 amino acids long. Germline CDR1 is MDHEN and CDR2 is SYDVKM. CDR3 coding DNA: TGTGCCAGCAGTTTCACCACTGGAAACACCATATATTTT. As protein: CASSFTTGNTIYF. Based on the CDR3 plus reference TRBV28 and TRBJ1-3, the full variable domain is DVKVTQSSRYLVKRTGEKVFLECVQDMDHENMFWYRQDPGLGLRLIYFSYDVKMKEKGDIPEGYSVSREKKERFSLILESASTNQTSMYLCASSFTTGNTIYFGEGSWLTVV.

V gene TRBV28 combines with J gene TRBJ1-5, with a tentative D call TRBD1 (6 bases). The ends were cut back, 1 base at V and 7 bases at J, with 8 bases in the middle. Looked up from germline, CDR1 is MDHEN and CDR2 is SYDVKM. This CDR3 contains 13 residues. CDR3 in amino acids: CASSLSGVQPQHF. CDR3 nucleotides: TGTGCCAGCAGTTTATCAGGGGTACAGCCCCAGCATTTT. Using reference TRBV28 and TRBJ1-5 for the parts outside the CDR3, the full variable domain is DVKVTQSSRYLVKRTGEKVFLECVQDMDHENMFWYRQDPGLGLRLIYFSYDVKMKEKGDIPEGYSVSREKKERFSLILESASTNQTSMYLCASSLSGVQPQHFGDGTRLSIL.